The rows below give T cell receptor beta chains drawn from one sample of a study of cytomegalovirus exposure and HLA in healthy donors. Repertoires were generated with immunoSEQ multiplex PCR, while TCRdb's copy carries only in-frame clones and drops some. The sample lists roughly 150,000 clones, 60% to 85% seen once, with roughly 7% in the top ten. The sequenced sample was PBMCs. The source is a woman in her thirties or forties in good health and CMV-seropositive. CDR3s include the opening cysteine and the closing phenylalanine or tryptophan. D genes are given only for firm matches. Clone size appears in some rows only: once, few, many, or a class for an expanded clone.

cdr3_nt: TGTGCCAGTAGTAAGACAGGGTTGTACGATCAGTACTTC
cdr3_aa: CASSKTGLYDQYF
v_call: TRBV19
d_call: TRBD1
clone_size: few
j_call: TRBJ2-7

cdr3_nt: TGTGCCAGCAGCGTAGTCTTGAATTCACCCCTCCACTTT
cdr3_aa: CASSVVLNSPLHF
v_call: TRBV9
d_call: .
clone_size: .
j_call: TRBJ1-6

cdr3_nt: TGTGCCAGCAGTTATCGGCGGGGGGGCCTCGAGCAGTACTTC
cdr3_aa: CASSYRRGGLEQYF
v_call: TRBV6-5
d_call: TRBD2
clone_size: .
j_call: TRBJ2-7

cdr3_nt: TGTGCCAGTGGACTAGCGGGGGGTATAGATACGCAGTATTTT
cdr3_aa: CASGLAGGIDTQYF
v_call: TRBV6-5
d_call: TRBD2
clone_size: .
j_call: TRBJ2-3

cdr3_nt: TGTGCCAGCAGCTTCAAACCGGGACAGGGGTTAGAGGATACGCAGTATTTT
cdr3_aa: CASSFKPGQGLEDTQYF
v_call: TRBV5-5
d_call: TRBD1
clone_size: once
j_call: TRBJ2-3

cdr3_nt: TGTGCCAGCAGTCTCAGTTCTAACTATGGCTACACCTTC
cdr3_aa: CASSLSSNYGYTF
v_call: TRBV6-5
d_call: .
clone_size: .
j_call: TRBJ1-2

cdr3_nt: TGCGCCAGCAGCTTGGGCACCGGGACAACTGGAAACACCATATATTTT
cdr3_aa: CASSLGTGTTGNTIYF
v_call: TRBV5-1
d_call: .
clone_size: few
j_call: TRBJ1-3

cdr3_nt: TGCGCCAGCAGCCCCCGACTCGGTCAGTATGGCTACACCTTC
cdr3_aa: CASSPRLGQYGYTF
v_call: TRBV5-1
d_call: .
clone_size: .
j_call: TRBJ1-2

cdr3_nt: TGTGCCAGCAGCTCCCGGAACAGGGGGAACGAGCAGTACTTC
cdr3_aa: CASSSRNRGNEQYF
v_call: TRBV11-2
d_call: TRBD1
clone_size: .
j_call: TRBJ2-7

cdr3_nt: TGTGCCAGCAGCTTACGTGAACAGGGGGTCTACAATGAGCAGTTCTTC
cdr3_aa: CASSLREQGVYNEQFF
v_call: TRBV7-3
d_call: TRBD1
clone_size: .
j_call: TRBJ2-1

cdr3_nt: TGTGCCAGCAGTGAAGCCACGGGGTACCAAGAGACCCAGTACTTC
cdr3_aa: CASSEATGYQETQYF
v_call: TRBV2
d_call: .
clone_size: .
j_call: TRBJ2-5

cdr3_nt: TGTGCCTGGAGACCCCGACTTCGACAGCAAAACACAGATACGCAGTATTTT
cdr3_aa: CAWRPRLRQQNTDTQYF
v_call: TRBV30
d_call: .
clone_size: few
j_call: TRBJ2-3

cdr3_nt: TGTGCCAGCAGCTTAGTTCCGTTGAATTCACCCCTCCACTTT
cdr3_aa: CASSLVPLNSPLHF
v_call: TRBV7-2
d_call: .
clone_size: .
j_call: TRBJ1-6

cdr3_nt: TGTGCCAGCAGAGAGACAGGGGGCTCCTACAATGAGCAGTTCTTC
cdr3_aa: CASRETGGSYNEQFF
v_call: TRBV2
d_call: TRBD1
clone_size: .
j_call: TRBJ2-1

cdr3_nt: TGTGCCAGCAGAGGACAGCCCGGGATTGAAGCTTTCTTT
cdr3_aa: CASRGQPGIEAFF
v_call: TRBV5-5
d_call: .
clone_size: once
j_call: TRBJ1-1